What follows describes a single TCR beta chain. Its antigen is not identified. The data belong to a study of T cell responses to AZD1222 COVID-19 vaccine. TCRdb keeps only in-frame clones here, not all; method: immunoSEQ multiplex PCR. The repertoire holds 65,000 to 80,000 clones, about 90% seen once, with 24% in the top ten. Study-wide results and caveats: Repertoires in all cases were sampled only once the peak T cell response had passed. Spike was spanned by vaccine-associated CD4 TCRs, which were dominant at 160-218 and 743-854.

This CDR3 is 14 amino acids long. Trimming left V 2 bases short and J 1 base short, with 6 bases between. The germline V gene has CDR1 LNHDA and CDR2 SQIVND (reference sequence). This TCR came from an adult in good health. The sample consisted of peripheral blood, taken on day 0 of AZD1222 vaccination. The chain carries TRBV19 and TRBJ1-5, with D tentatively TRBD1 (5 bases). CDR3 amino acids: CASSIQGSNQPQHF. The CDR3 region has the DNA TGTGCCAGTAGTATACAGGGAAGCAATCAGCCCCAGCATTTT.